The 23 T cell receptor beta chains reported below all come from one sample, sequenced in a study of radiotherapy plus CTLA-4 blockade in lung cancer. Libraries were prepared by immunoSEQ multiplex PCR; TCRdb keeps only in-frame clonotypes and omits some of them. The sample contains roughly 50,000 clones, approximately 86% of which appear only once. Sequences were derived from peripheral blood, sampled from a patient treated with radiotherapy plus ipilimumab. These receptors were taken from a human donor with non-small cell lung cancer that progressed on radiotherapy plus ipilimumab. Some clones in this sample may be carry-over from other donors' samples.

This clone was seen a few times. The chain has TRBV5-6 and TRBJ2-1; D is undetermined. This CDR3 is 12 amino acids long. Germline V gene sequence: CDR1 SGHDT, CDR2 YYEEEE. V was trimmed by 1 base and J by 9 bases, leaving 8 bases between them. CDR3 bases: TGTGCCAGCAGCTTGACAAGAGGTGAGCAGTTCTTC. Residues: CASSLTRGEQFF.

The rearrangement uses TRBV10-2 and TRBJ2-1, with D possibly being TRBD1 (6 bases). Per germline, CDR1 WSHSY and CDR2 SAAADI. The ends were cut back, 10 bases at V and 0 bases at J, with 13 bases in the middle. The CDR3 has 14 amino acids. The CDR3 reads CAILTGRSYNEQFF. DNA of the CDR3: TGCGCCATCCTGACAGGCCGCTCCTACAATGAGCAGTTCTTC.

This clone showed up just once. V is TRBV1 and J is TRBJ2-1; TRBD2 is taken as the D call from the table, unchecked against the DNA. TRBV1 is a known pseudogene. This CDR3 is built from 18 residues. The CDR3 sequence is CTSSQGLAGGSSYNEQFF. CDR3 DNA: TGCACCAGCAGCCAGGGACTAGCGGGGGGAAGCTCCTACAATGAGCAGTTCTTC.

V usage is TRBV4-2 and J usage is TRBJ1-4, with D uncertain. Between the trimmed V and J ends, which lost 1 base and 8 bases, there was a span of 8 bases. Germline loops: CDR1 LGHNA, CDR2 YNFKEQ. The CDR3 runs 13 residues. For the CDR3, the DNA is TGTGCCAGCAGCCAAGGAGGTCAGGAAAAACTGTTTTTT. It is translated as CASSQGGQEKLFF.

This rearrangement joins TRBV28 to TRBJ2-7; D is possibly TRBD2 (5 bases). The CDR3 has 11 amino acids. CDR1 MDHEN and CDR2 SYDVKM come from the germline V gene. Trimming removed 4 bases from V and 9 bases from J, with 10 bases in between. CDR3 sequence (DNA): TGTGCCAGCAGTTCAGCGGCAACGCAGTACTTC. This encodes CASSSAATQYF.

The chain links TRBV27 to TRBJ2-7; D may be TRBD1 (5 bases). Germline CDR1 is MNHEY and CDR2 is SMNVEV (reference sequence). The CDR3 spans 15 residues. V was cut by 5 bases and J by 3 bases, with 17 bases left in between. The CDR3 DNA reads TGTGCCAGCAGTCGCCCAGGGTATGGATTCTACGAGCAGTACTTC. This codes for CASSRPGYGFYEQYF.

The V and J genes are TRBV27 and TRBJ2-3; D may be TRBD2 (5 bases). Germline V CDR1 and CDR2: MNHEY, SMNVEV (reference sequence). Trimming removed 3 bases from V and 5 bases from J, with 12 bases in between. This CDR3 has 14 amino acids. The CDR3 sequence: CASSFGGSGDTQYF. DNA for the CDR3: TGTGCCAGCAGTTTCGGCGGGTCAGGAGATACGCAGTATTTT.

V gene TRBV27 combines with J gene TRBJ1-5, with a weak D call TRBD1 (6 bases). The germline V gene encodes CDR1 MNHEY and CDR2 SMNVEV (reference sequence). The CDR3 has 15 amino acids. The V end lost 6 bases, the J end lost 4 bases, and 16 bases lay between the germline ends. The CDR3: CASSPGGSPNQPQHF. The DNA for the CDR3 is TGTGCCAGCAGCCCGGGGGGCAGTCCTAATCAGCCCCAGCATTTT.

This chain links TRBV10-2 with TRBJ2-3; D perhaps matches TRBD2 (6 bases). Germline V gives CDR1 WSHSY, CDR2 SAAADI. This CDR3 has 15 residues. Trimming shortened V by 2 bases and J by 4 bases, and 13 bases separated the two germline ends. The CDR3 here is CASSEELAAADTQYF. The CDR3 DNA reads as TGCGCCAGCAGTGAGGAACTAGCTGCGGCAGATACGCAGTATTTT.

This clone was counted between two and nine times. The CDR3 reads CASSLRTGLAASYEQYF. Written as DNA, the CDR3 is TGTGCCAGCAGCTTACGGACAGGACTAGCGGCTTCCTACGAGCAGTACTTC. The chain joins TRBV7-2 to TRBJ2-7; the match to TRBD2 covers 10 bases. The V and J ends lost 2 bases and 1 base, in that order; junction bases with no gene match: 8. CDR3 size: 17 residues. Looked up from germline, CDR1 is SGHTA and CDR2 is FQGNSA.

DNA for the CDR3: TGTGCCAGTACTTTTCCCGGGGCCAACGTCCTGACTTTC. Translating gives CASTFPGANVLTF. V is TRBV19 and J is TRBJ2-6; unclear D gene. This CDR3 region has 13 residues. In germline, CDR1 is LNHDA, CDR2 SQIVND (reference sequence). Trimming took 7 bases from V and 4 from J, leaving 8 bases between them.

This clone occurred once. The rearrangement uses TRBV4-2 and TRBJ2-3; no reliable D call. The CDR3 totals 15 residues. The germline V and J ends were trimmed by 0 bases and 7 bases, with 14 bases remaining between them. Germline V CDR1 and CDR2: LGHNA, YNFKEQ. The CDR3 nucleotides are TGTGCCAGCAGCCAAGACTACCTAGAGAGAAATACGCAGTATTTT. Its protein is CASSQDYLERNTQYF.

The chain carries TRBV30 and TRBJ2-1; TRBD2 matches 13 bases. The J segment lost 7 bases and the V segment lost 3 bases, leaving 6 bases of the junction unmatched. Germline values: CDR1 GTSNPN, CDR2 SVGIG (reference sequence). The CDR3 extends over 15 amino acids. As DNA, the CDR3 is TGTGCCTGGAGCCCGACTAGCGGGGGGCTTAATGAGCAGTTCTTC. Translation gives CAWSPTSGGLNEQFF.

The rearrangement uses TRBV2 and TRBJ1-1; D may be TRBD1 (5 bases). From germline, CDR1 is SNHLY and CDR2 FYNNEI. Trimming left V 3 bases short and J 5 bases short, with 16 bases between. There are 15 residues in the CDR3. The CDR3 reads CASSDIWGAGTEAFF. CDR3 bases: TGTGCCAGCAGTGACATATGGGGCGCGGGGACTGAAGCTTTCTTT.

V and J are TRBV5-6 and TRBJ2-3, with 8 positions matching TRBD2. CDR3 length equals 15 residues. Germline V gene data show CDR1 as SGHDT and CDR2 as YYEEEE. The V segment lost 0 bases and the J segment 7 bases; nucleotides outside the gene matches: 7. The CDR3 loop is CASSLAGGAANTQYF. The CDR3 bases are TGTGCCAGCAGCTTGGCCGGGGGGGCGGCGAATACGCAGTATTTT.

V usage is TRBV4-2 and J usage is TRBJ1-2; no clear D gene. Germline CDR1 is LGHNA and CDR2 is YNFKEQ. The V and J ends lost 4 bases and 1 base respectively, with 16 bases between them. The length of the CDR3 is 16 residues. CDR3 sequence (DNA): TGTGCCAGCAGCCGCGAGACCCTTGGGCGTAACTATGGCTACACCTTC. It translates to CASSRETLGRNYGYTF.

V usage is TRBV27 and J usage is TRBJ2-1, with D possibly TRBD1 on 6 matching bases. Germline loops: CDR1 MNHEY, CDR2 SMNVEV (reference sequence). The V end lost 4 bases, the J end lost 3 bases, and 13 bases lay between the germline ends. The CDR3 consists of 15 residues. CDR3 amino acids: CASSSGTHIYNEQFF. CDR3 nucleotide sequence: TGTGCCAGCAGTTCCGGGACACATATCTACAATGAGCAGTTCTTC.

The chain employs TRBV28 and TRBJ2-2, with TRBD2 matching 10 bases. V lost 6 bases and J lost 8; bases outside the gene matches: 9. Looked up from germline, CDR1 is MDHEN and CDR2 is SYDVKM. The CDR3 runs 15 residues. In nucleotides, the CDR3 is TGTGCCAGCAGACTCCTAGCGGGAGAAGCTGGGGAGCTGTTTTTT. As protein: CASRLLAGEAGELFF.

This chain uses TRBV4-3 with TRBJ2-3, with D perhaps matching TRBD1 (7 bases). This CDR3 spans 15 amino acids. The V gene's germline CDR1 is LGHNA and CDR2 YSLEER. Between the trimmed V and J ends, which lost 0 bases and 4 bases, there was a span of 11 bases. The CDR3 spells CASSQEGRGADTQYF. Here the CDR3 DNA reads TGCGCCAGCAGCCAAGAGGGCAGGGGGGCAGATACGCAGTATTTT.

This chain uses TRBV6-1 with TRBJ1-4, with a weak D call TRBD1 (6 bases). The CDR3 length is 15 residues. The germline gives CDR1 MNHNS, CDR2 SASEGT. The V end lost 4 bases, the J end lost 4 bases, and 13 bases lay between the germline ends. The CDR3 DNA follows: TGTGCCAGCAGTGCCAACAGGGTTAATAATGAAAAACTGTTTTTT. This gives the protein CASSANRVNNEKLFF.

The chain joins TRBV10-3 to TRBJ2-7; TRBD1 might be the D (6 bases). V was shortened by 4 bases and J by 12 bases, with 13 bases between the two germline ends. Germline V gene lookup returns CDR1 ENHRY and CDR2 SYGVKD. The CDR3 has 11 residues. The CDR3 spells CAISGQATWYF. The CDR3 bases are TGTGCCATCAGTGGACAGGCCACTTGGTACTTC.

This clone was picked up a small number of times. V is TRBV18 and J is TRBJ2-3; 13 bases match TRBD2. Trimming cost V 6 bases and J 5 bases; bases outside gene matches: 8. The CDR3 is 16 residues long. Germline lookup yields CDR1 KGHSH and CDR2 LQKENI. The DNA of the CDR3 is TGTGCCAGCTCCCAGACTAGCGGGGGGCTGGGAGATACGCAGTATTTT. Amino acid sequence: CASSQTSGGLGDTQYF.

The chain is built from TRBV2 and TRBJ1-5; 8 nucleotides align to TRBD1. The CDR3 covers 14 residues. The V segment lost 7 bases and the J segment 5 bases; nucleotides outside the gene matches: 7. Germline V gene lookup returns CDR1 SNHLY and CDR2 FYNNEI. Written as DNA, the CDR3 is TGTGCCAGCAACCCTAGGACAGGGTATCAGCCCCAGCATTTT. Its translation: CASNPRTGYQPQHF.